These 3 T cell receptor beta chains came from one sample sequenced in a study of T cell repertoires in cytomegalovirus infection. TCRdb reprocessed the reads with MiXCR, giving one entry per CDR3 protein. The sample yields some 390,000 distinct CDR3 sequences, around a sixth seen once. The sequenced sample consisted of PBMCs. These receptors came from a human donor in good health (CMV status not recorded). Some clones in this sample may be carry-over from other donors' samples.

This chain joins TRBV15 and TRBJ2-1; TRBD2 is a possible D gene (6 bases). Germline V gives CDR1 LNHNV, CDR2 YYDKDF (reference sequence). The CDR3 has 15 residues. The V end lost 2 bases, the J end lost 0 bases, and 8 bases lay between the germline ends. CDR3 bases: TGTGCCACCAGCAGAACTAGCAGCTCCTACAATGAGCAGTTCTTC. It yields the protein CATSRTSSSYNEQFF.

The table lists this clonotype with a few counts. The chain joins TRBV19 to TRBJ1-2; no clear D. The CDR3 is made up of 13 amino acids. In germline, CDR1 is LNHDA, CDR2 SQIVND (reference sequence). Trimming pared 7 bases from V and 4 bases from J, leaving 13 bases between. DNA for the CDR3: TGTGCCAGTACCTCACAGATAGGCTATGGCTACACCTTC. It codes for CASTSQIGYGYTF.

This clonotype showed up many times. J is TRBJ2-7 and V is TRBV7-2; D might be TRBD1 (5 bases). This CDR3 comprises 13 residues. The germline V gene has CDR1 SGHTA and CDR2 FQGNSA. Trimming removed 3 bases from V and 0 bases from J, with 6 bases in between. In nucleotides, the CDR3 is TGTGCCAGCAGCTTTACAGGCTCCTACGAGCAGTACTTC. Translating gives CASSFTGSYEQYF.